This TCR beta chain derives from a study of tumor-infiltrating lymphocytes in primary liver carcinoma. Overall study context: About 3.5 to 8 million productive TCRbeta reads were obtained from the samples, with similar numbers across tissue types. Broader study findings: Overlap in tumor-adjacent and tumor-blood pairs fell below that of tumor region pairs.

Investigators took RNA and DNA out together from 20-30 mg of unsorted bulk tissue. Surgery removed the patients' primary liver carcinoma. Using a constant-region primer together with ProtoScript II reverse transcriptase, TCR beta cDNA was made from 500 ng of total RNA. Three-round nested multiplex PCR performed with slightly modified ARM-PCR produced the TCR beta libraries. Forward primers for TRBV1-TRBV30 and a C-beta reverse primer served the first two PCR rounds, at 10 cycles each. TCRdb ran MiXCR on the multiplex PCR reads and lists one entry per CDR3 protein. The sample consists of 150,000 to 200,000 distinct CDR3 sequences, around four fifths of them appearing once. In the case of this clonotype: Its matching antigen is unknown. A read error may account for a junction end that differs from germline.

Germline CDR1 reads MNHNS; CDR2 reads SASEGT. This CDR3 region has 18 residues. V usage is TRBV6-1 and J usage is TRBJ2-6; D perhaps matches TRBD1 (6 bases). Sequencing was done on a sample of tumor tissue from primary liver carcinoma. The sequence derives from a middle-aged man with primary liver carcinoma and hepatitis B virus infection. CDR3 region: CASSARQVRFSGANLLTF. The DNA for the CDR3 is TGTGCCAGCAGTGCCAGACAGGTCCGATTCTCTGGGGCCAACCTCCTGACTTTC.